This record looks at one T cell receptor beta chain sequence and its context. Looked up from germline, CDR1 is ENHRY and CDR2 is SYGVKD. There are 14 residues in the CDR3. V dropped 0 bases and J dropped 6 bases, with 9 bases sitting between them. This entry belongs to a study of T cells in lung cancer brain metastases. Generated by immunoSEQ multiplex PCR, the TCRdb table keeps only in-frame clones and is missing some. The profile shows 3,000 to 4,000 clones, about nine tenths of them singletons. The chain uses TRBV10-3 and TRBJ1-5, with D possibly matching TRBD1 (5 bases). The sequence was collected from a man in his 70s with non-small cell lung cancer. Sequencing was carried out using tumor tissue from the primary lung tumor. CDR3 loop: CAISESQVAQPQHF. Written as DNA, the CDR3 is TGTGCCATCAGTGAGTCACAGGTGGCTCAGCCCCAGCATTTT.